The 8 T cell receptor beta chains presented below share a single source sample, sequenced in a study of radiotherapy plus CTLA-4 blockade in lung cancer. The protocol was immunoSEQ multiplex PCR, while the TCRdb copy is restricted to in-frame clones and leaves out a portion. The sample includes about 95,000 clones, approximately 83% seen only once; the top ten take 0.75% to 0.85%. The material was peripheral blood, obtained from a patient treated with radiotherapy plus ipilimumab. The receptors derive from a human donor with non-small cell lung cancer who had stable disease on radiotherapy plus ipilimumab.

The chain combines TRBV5-6 with TRBJ2-3; the D gene could be TRBD1 or TRBD2 (5 bases each). The CDR3 is 16 amino acids. V was trimmed by 0 bases and J by 3 bases, leaving 14 bases between them. Looked up from germline, CDR1 is SGHDT and CDR2 is YYEEEE. CDR3 region: CASSLEGPHRTDTQYF. CDR3 coding DNA: TGTGCCAGCAGCTTGGAGGGACCGCACCGTACAGATACGCAGTATTTT.

This chain links TRBV5-4 with TRBJ2-1, with unresolved D. Germline-derived CDR1 and CDR2 are SGHNT and YYREEE (reference sequence). The CDR3 runs to 12 residues. V was pared by 4 bases and J by 7 bases, with 9 bases between. CDR3 region: CASSQVRNEQFF. As DNA, the CDR3 is TGTGCCAGCAGCCAGGTCAGGAATGAGCAGTTCTTC.

The gene calls are TRBV27 and TRBJ1-6; D uncertain. V lost 4 bases to trimming and J lost 5 bases, with 15 bases between them. This CDR3 comprises 16 residues. Germline values: CDR1 MNHEY, CDR2 SMNVEV (reference sequence). CDR3: CASSSKSGLHNSPLHF. CDR3 coding DNA: TGTGCCAGCAGTTCTAAGTCTGGTTTGCATAATTCACCCCTCCACTTT.

The chain joins TRBV27 to TRBJ1-6, with TRBD1 identical over 7 bases. V lost 2 bases to trimming and J lost 10 bases; unmatched junction nucleotides: 8. The CDR3 is made up of 15 amino acids. Germline values: CDR1 MNHEY, CDR2 SMNVEV (reference sequence). CDR3 in DNA: TGTGCCAGCAGTTTAAACGGGCAGGGGGGCTCACCCCTCCACTTT. Translation: CASSLNGQGGSPLHF.

The V and J genes are TRBV6-5 and TRBJ1-6; D is unresolved. The CDR3 spans 13 residues. V lost 8 bases and J lost 6, with 11 bases in between. The germline CDR1 and CDR2 sequences are MNHEY and SVGAGI. DNA for the CDR3: TGTGCCAGCTCATCCGCGGTTAATTCACCCCTCCACTTT. Amino acid sequence: CASSSAVNSPLHF.

This chain joins TRBV28 and TRBJ2-5; tentatively, D is TRBD1 (6 bases). CDR3 length equals 14 residues. Trimming stripped 7 bases from V and 2 bases from J, with 14 bases between. CDR1 is MDHEN and CDR2 is SYDVKM in the germline V gene. CDR3: CASTKPTGQETQYF. The CDR3 DNA reads TGTGCCAGCACCAAACCGACAGGTCAAGAGACCCAGTACTTC. Looking up the rest from reference TRBV28 and TRBJ2-5 gives the full variable domain: DVKVTQSSRYLVKRTGEKVFLECVQDMDHENMFWYRQDPGLGLRLIYFSYDVKMKEKGDIPEGYSVSREKKERFSLILESASTNQTSMYLCASTKPTGQETQYFGPGTRLLVL.

V and J are TRBV18 and TRBJ1-2; unclear D gene. The length of the CDR3 is 13 residues. The V end lost 2 bases, the J end lost 4 bases, and 8 bases lay between the germline ends. Germline V lookup: CDR1 KGHSH, CDR2 LQKENI. The CDR3 spells CASSPGAGYGYTF. The DNA of the CDR3 is TGTGCCAGCTCACCAGGAGCAGGCTATGGCTACACCTTC.

This clone was observed once. The chain combines TRBV5-6 with TRBJ1-1; 8 positions agree with TRBD1. The CDR3 totals 15 residues. Germline CDR1 reads SGHDT; CDR2 reads YYEEEE. With 4 bases clipped from V and 3 bases from J, the junction kept 8 bases outside the gene matches. The CDR3 nucleotides are TGTGCCAGCAGCCCAGGGGGCGCTTTGGACACTGAAGCTTTCTTT. The encoded protein is CASSPGGALDTEAFF.